The present T cell receptor (beta chain) was sequenced within a study of metastatic and nonmetastatic thyroid tumors. Study context: For malignant and benign thyroid patients, tumor or nodule tissue and blood were the sources whose repertoires were compared.

The authors' processing: A classifier for distant metastasis in papillary thyroid cancer was constructed using CDR3 differences observed across clinicopathological groups. TCRdb re-called clones via MiXCR from the PCR reads. Here the V and J calls rest on TCRdb's processing, not on the authors' analysis. The data hold some 33,000 clones, with approximately 16% observed a single time. This clone was counted ten times or more. Its specificity is unknown. Every patient was untreated before thyroid surgery. Study-level points and caveats: A significant increase in TCR beta diversity was reportedly seen in malignant thyroid tumors relative to benign nodules, in blood and tumor.

The sequence came from a male donor with papillary thyroid cancer or a benign thyroid nodule (not recorded which). Some clones in this sample may be carry-over from other donors' samples. The sample consisted of blood.

In DNA, the CDR3 is TGTGCCAGCTCAATCCGGAACGGGGAGCTGTTTTTT. Residues: CASSIRNGELFF. V and J are TRBV18 and TRBJ2-2; D is unresolved. Germline assignment: CDR1 KGHSH and CDR2 LQKENI. The CDR3 totals 12 residues. V lost 5 bases and J lost 7, with 8 bases in between.